This passage covers 7 T cell receptor beta chains from one sample sequenced in a study of shared clonotypes between healthy human individuals. Data came from immunoSEQ multiplex PCR; TCRdb stores just in-frame clones and leaves some out. The sample shows a few million clones, around nine tenths of them seen only once. The sequenced sample consisted of naive CD4+ T cells sorted from blood. The subset denotes: CD45RA+ positively selected. The receptor set was obtained from a man younger than 30 in good health.

V gene TRBV29-1 combines with J gene TRBJ2-7, with TRBD1 identical over 9 bases. This CDR3 spans 13 amino acids. CDR1 SQVTM and CDR2 ANQGSEA come from the germline V gene. V was clipped by 7 bases and J by 4 bases; unmatched bases: 8. This CDR3 is CSATAGTGYEQYF. CDR3 coding DNA: TGCAGCGCCACAGCCGGGACAGGGTACGAGCAGTACTTC.

The V call is TRBV10-3, the J call TRBJ1-4; 8 bases line up with TRBD1. Germline lookup yields CDR1 ENHRY and CDR2 SYGVKD. The length of the CDR3 is 15 residues. V trimming: 3 bases; J trimming: 3 bases; junction bases outside the gene matches: 3. The CDR3 sequence: CAISDAGGPNEKLFF. In nucleotides, the CDR3 is TGTGCCATCAGTGACGCAGGGGGCCCTAATGAAAAACTGTTTTTT.

The rearrangement uses TRBV19 and TRBJ2-3, with D uncertain. Germline V CDR1 and CDR2: LNHDA, SQIVND (reference sequence). Trimming removed 3 bases at V and 1 base at J, with 8 bases between. The CDR3 runs 14 residues. CDR3 residues: CASSIKSGTDTQYF. The CDR3 nucleotides are TGTGCCAGTAGTATTAAGAGTGGCACAGATACGCAGTATTTT.

The table lists this clone with a count of one. This sample includes further DNA sequences coding for the same CDR3. The chain is built from TRBV10-3 and TRBJ1-1; D perhaps matches TRBD1 (5 bases). Trimming shortened V by 0 bases and J by 0 bases, and 8 bases separated the two germline ends. The V gene's germline CDR1 is ENHRY and CDR2 SYGVKD. The length of the CDR3 is 15 residues. The CDR3 here is CAISESQGLNTEAFF. The CDR3 DNA sequence: TGTGCCATCAGTGAGTCGCAGGGATTGAACACTGAAGCTTTCTTT.

Remarks on this clone: Germline and junction disagree at one end, which may indicate a read error. The chain couples TRBV2 to TRBJ1-2; no firm D call. Germline CDR1 reads SNHLY; CDR2 reads FYNNEI. The CDR3 has 11 amino acids. Here the CDR3 DNA reads TGTGCCAGCAGGGCGGAGGTCGCCTCGCCCTTC. Its protein is CASRAEVASPF.

Only a few counts were recorded for this clone. Other DNA variants within this sample encode the same CDR3. This chain connects TRBV2 to TRBJ2-7, with D hard to call. The CDR3 spans 12 residues. CDR1 is SNHLY, CDR2 FYNNEI, per germline. V lost 4 bases, J lost 1 base, and 5 bases lay in between. This CDR3 reads CASSVGSYEQYF. The CDR3, as DNA: TGTGCCAGCAGTGTGGGGTCCTACGAGCAGTACTTC.

The CDR3 loop is CASSPYGGDTQYF. In nucleotides, the CDR3 is TGTGCCAGCAGCCCTTATGGGGGGGATACGCAGTATTTT. This chain links TRBV9 with TRBJ2-3, with D possibly TRBD2 on 6 matching bases. Trimming removed 4 bases from V and 6 bases from J, with 12 bases in between. The CDR3 covers 13 residues. Germline-derived CDR1 and CDR2 are SGDLS and YYNGEE.